This T cell receptor beta chain comes out of a study of human T cells and chemical hapten exposure. Each CDR3 protein is one row after TCRdb ran MiXCR on the RACE reads. Of around 100,000 distinct CDR3 sequences detected, 10% to 12% appear once; the ten largest clones hold approximately 3.1%. Time point defined: pre-sensitization, week 0. Treatment of the sample: therapeutic diphenylcyclopropenone sensitization with weekly scalp DPC. In this sample, this clonotype turned up a few times. Its target is unknown. Study-level points and caveats: Counts of TCRs expanded at PT1 correlated positively with patch test score. No alteration of TCRs above 1 in 1000 frequency was seen with DPC sensitization.

Germline CDR1 reads DFQATT; CDR2 reads SNEGSKA (reference sequence). V was cut by 5 bases and J by 8 bases, with 12 bases left in between. The CDR3 consists of 11 residues. This chain links TRBV20-1 with TRBJ1-1; no firm D call. The receptor's source is a woman aged 55-69 years with alopecia areata. Some clones in this sample may be carry-over from other donors' samples. The sample was whole blood, taken in connection with sensitization to the hapten diphenylcyclopropenone (DPC). The CDR3 protein is CSASSNSEAFF. The CDR3 DNA follows: TGCAGTGCTTCATCCAATTCAGAAGCTTTCTTT.